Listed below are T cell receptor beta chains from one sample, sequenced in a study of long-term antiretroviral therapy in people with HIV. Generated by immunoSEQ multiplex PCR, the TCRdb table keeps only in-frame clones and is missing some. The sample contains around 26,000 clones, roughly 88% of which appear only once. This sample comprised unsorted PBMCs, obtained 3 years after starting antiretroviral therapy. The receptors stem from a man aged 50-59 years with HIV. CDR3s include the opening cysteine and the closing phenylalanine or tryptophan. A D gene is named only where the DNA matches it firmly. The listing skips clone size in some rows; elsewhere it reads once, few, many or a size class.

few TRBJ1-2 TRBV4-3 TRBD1 TGCGCCAGCAGCCAAGTCCAGGGGGCCTATGGCTACACCTTC CASSQVQGAYGYTF
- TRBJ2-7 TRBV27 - TGTGCCAGCAGTTTTTCAGGGAGGAGCTCCTACGAGCAGTACTTC CASSFSGRSSYEQYF
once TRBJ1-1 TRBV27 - TGTGCCAGCAGACAAGGGGGGGCCCAGGCTTTCTTT CASRQGGAQAFF
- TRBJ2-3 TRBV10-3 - TGTGCCATCAGTGAGCCCAGGGGAGATACGCAGTATTTT CAISEPRGDTQYF
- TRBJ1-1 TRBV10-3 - TGTGCCATCACCTTGGGGGGTGAAGCTTTCTTT CAITLGGEAFF
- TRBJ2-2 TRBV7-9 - TGTGCCAGCAGCCTAAGTGTAGGGGACACCGGGGAGCTGTTTTTT CASSLSVGDTGELFF
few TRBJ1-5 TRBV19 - TGTGCCAGTAGTAAAGGGAGACCCGGGCCCAATCAGCCCCAGCATTTT CASSKGRPGPNQPQHF
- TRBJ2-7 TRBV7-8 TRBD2 TGTGCCAGCAGCTTAGCCAGGTTGGGGCTAGCGGGATCCTCGGCCTCCTACGAGCAGTACTTC CASSLARLGLAGSSASYEQYF
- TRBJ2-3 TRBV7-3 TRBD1 TGTGCCAGCAGCGACAGGGGCACAGATACGCAGTATTTT CASSDRGTDTQYF
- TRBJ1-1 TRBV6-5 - TGTGCCAGCAGTTACAGAGGGCTGAACACTGAAGCTTTCTTT CASSYRGLNTEAFF
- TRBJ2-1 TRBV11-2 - TGTGCCAGCAGCTCCCACAGGATTCTTACGTTCTTC CASSSHRILTFF
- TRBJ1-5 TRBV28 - TGTGCCAGCAGCACAGGAAATCAGCCCCAGCATTTT CASSTGNQPQHF
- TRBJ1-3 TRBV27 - - CASSSSGQGFGNTIYF
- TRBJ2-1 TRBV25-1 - TGTGCCAGCAGTGAATATTTTGGGGGGCAGGCCAACAATGAGCAGTTCTTC CASSEYFGGQANNEQFF
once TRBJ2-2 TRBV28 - TGTGCCAGCAGTTCCGGGGGACCCGGGGAGCTGTTTTTT CASSSGGPGELFF
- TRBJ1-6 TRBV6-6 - TGTGCCAGCAGTTATAGCCGGACATTCTATAATTCACCCCTCCACTTT CASSYSRTFYNSPLHF
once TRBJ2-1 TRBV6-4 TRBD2 TGTGCCAGCAGTGTAAGGCCAGCGGGGGGGCTATACAATGAGCAGTTCTTC CASSVRPAGGLYNEQFF